Each of the 20 T cell receptor beta chains below was sequenced from the same sample in a study of T cells after posttransplantation cyclophosphamide. Sequencing used immunoSEQ multiplex PCR; TCRdb keeps in-frame clones, though not all of them. This table holds some 64,000 clones, just over 90% found once. The specimen was PBMCs. The receptors shown here come from a woman in her thirties in good health and a related stem cell transplant donor.

This clone came up once. The chain couples TRBV7-2 to TRBJ2-1; 11 bases align to TRBD2. With V trimmed by 7 bases and J by 7 bases, 6 bases remained unmatched. Per the germline V gene, CDR1 is SGHTA and CDR2 is FQGNSA. CDR3 length equals 14 residues. CDR3: CASTISGGANEQFF. Here the CDR3 DNA reads TGTGCCAGCACCATTAGCGGGGGGGCTAATGAGCAGTTCTTC.

The J gene is TRBJ2-3, the V gene TRBV4-2, with 7 bases aligning to TRBD2. The trim removed 1 base at V and 3 bases at J, leaving 1 base unmatched. CDR3 size: 14 residues. Germline V gives CDR1 LGHNA, CDR2 YNFKEQ. CDR3 in amino acids: CASSQVGGTDTQYF. The CDR3 DNA follows: TGTGCCAGCAGCCAAGTCGGGGGGACAGATACGCAGTATTTT.

The CDR3 nucleotides read TGTGCCAGCAGCTCCAGAGCCCCAGATACGCAGTATTTT. This sequence encodes CASSSRAPDTQYF. The chain couples TRBV11-3 to TRBJ2-3; D gene uncertain. This CDR3 spans 13 amino acids. The germline gives CDR1 SGHNT, CDR2 YENEEA. Trimming stripped 4 bases from V and 4 bases from J, with 9 bases between.

The chain combines TRBV28 with TRBJ2-7; D uncertain. The CDR3 length is 11 residues. V lost 5 bases, J lost 2 bases, and 4 bases lay in between. Germline lookup yields CDR1 MDHEN and CDR2 SYDVKM. CDR3 in DNA: TGTGCCAGCAGTCCGACCTACGAGCAGTACTTC. Translated, it gives CASSPTYEQYF.

This chain links TRBV6-1 with TRBJ2-1; D unclear. Germline CDR1 MNHNS, CDR2 SASEGT. This CDR3 spans 13 amino acids. Trimming pared 4 bases from V and 2 bases from J, leaving 6 bases between. This CDR3 reads CASSGGAYNEQFF. CDR3 DNA: TGTGCCAGCAGTGGCGGAGCCTACAATGAGCAGTTCTTC.

DNA for the CDR3: TGTGCCATCAGTGAGGACAGGGACTATGGCTACACCTTC. Its protein product is CAISEDRDYGYTF. The chain employs TRBV10-3 and TRBJ1-2, with TRBD1 matching 7 bases. The V and J ends lost 2 bases and 3 bases, in that order; junction bases with no gene match: 0. The CDR3 totals 13 residues. CDR1 is ENHRY, CDR2 SYGVKD, per germline.

The rearrangement uses TRBV4-1 and TRBJ1-4, with D perhaps matching TRBD1 (5 bases). The CDR3 consists of 13 residues. V lost 8 bases and J 5 bases, leaving 12 bases between the germline ends. Germline-derived CDR1 and CDR2 are MGHRA and YSYEKL. The CDR3 is CASGRTRNEKLFF. The CDR3 coding sequence is TGCGCCAGCGGTCGGACAAGAAATGAAAAACTGTTTTTT.

The CDR3 coding sequence is TGTGCCAGCAGCTTATCGGGGCCGAGCTCCTACGAGCAGTACTTC. Translated, it gives CASSLSGPSSYEQYF. The gene calls are TRBV6-6 and TRBJ2-7; D possibly matches TRBD1 or TRBD2 (5 bases each). The V end was cut by 6 bases, the J end by 0 bases, with 15 bases between. The CDR3 spans 15 residues. In germline, CDR1 is MNHNY, CDR2 SVGAGI (reference sequence).

The CDR3 here is CASGPPGAYNIEAFF. Here the CDR3 DNA reads TGTGCTAGTGGTCCCCCAGGGGCCTATAATATTGAAGCTTTCTTT. The V gene is TRBV12-5, the J gene TRBJ1-1, with TRBD1 as a possible D gene (6 bases). The CDR3 consists of 15 residues. Per the germline V gene, CDR1 is LGHNT and CDR2 is FRNRAP. V lost 5 bases and J 7 bases, leaving 20 bases between the germline ends.

The CDR3 sequence is CASSLEGTDGVYF. In nucleotides, the CDR3 is TGTGCCAGCAGCTTAGAAGGGACAGATGGGGTGTATTTT. V gene TRBV11-3 combines with J gene TRBJ2-3; TRBD1 matches at 7 bases. V was clipped by 0 bases and J by 14 bases; unmatched bases: 8. The CDR3 runs to 13 residues. In germline, CDR1 is SGHNT, CDR2 YENEEA. Combining the CDR3 with reference TRBV11-3 and TRBJ2-3 gives the whole variable domain EAGVVQSPRYKIIEKKQPVAFWCNPISGHNTLYWYLQNLGQGPELLIRYENEEAVDDSQLPKDRFSAERLKGVDSTLKIQPAELGDSAVYLCASSLEGTDGVYFGPGTRLTVL.

This clone was counted a few times. The rearrangement uses TRBV5-8 and TRBJ1-2; 10 bases agree with TRBD1. V shed 4 bases and J 3 bases; nucleotides not matched to a gene: 6. In germline, CDR1 is SGHTS, CDR2 YDEGEE. The CDR3 is 15 amino acids. The CDR3 DNA is TGTGCCAGCAGCCCAAGGACAGGGGGTTACTATGGCTACACCTTC. It specifies CASSPRTGGYYGYTF.

The V call is TRBV6-6, the J call TRBJ1-4; the match to TRBD1 covers 8 bases. V lost 5 bases, J lost 8 bases, and 4 bases stayed unmatched. From germline, CDR1 is MNHNY and CDR2 SVGAGI (reference sequence). This CDR3 spans 13 amino acids. The CDR3 spells CASSKQGGEKLFF. In DNA form, the CDR3 reads TGTGCCAGCAGTAAACAGGGGGGAGAAAAACTGTTTTTT.

This sequence joins TRBV6-7 and TRBJ2-6, with TRBD2 as a possible D gene (5 bases). TRBV6-7 is treated as an ORF (open reading frame) with a function not yet certain. Trimming removed 5 bases at V and 5 bases at J, with 22 bases between. The CDR3 extends over 18 amino acids. The CDR3 is CASSRREYLQSRANVLTF. CDR3 sequence (DNA): TGTGCCAGCAGTCGTAGGGAGTATTTACAAAGTCGGGCCAACGTCCTGACTTTC.

This clone was observed once. The chain carries TRBV6-5 and TRBJ1-2; D remains ambiguous. The CDR3 covers 14 residues. In germline, CDR1 is MNHEY, CDR2 SVGAGI. The V and J ends lost 6 bases and 8 bases respectively, with 19 bases between them. The CDR3 DNA reads as TGTGCCAGCAGCTCGGGCTCCGGTGGAGGGGGCTACACCTTC. Translating it yields CASSSGSGGGGYTF.

The chain uses TRBV7-3 and TRBJ1-6; D not certain. The CDR3 consists of 13 residues. The germline V and J ends were trimmed by 0 bases and 7 bases, with 4 bases remaining between them. The germline V gene has CDR1 SGHTA and CDR2 FQGTGA. The CDR3 DNA is TGTGCCAGCAGCTTAACCCCCAATTCACCCCTCCACTTT. Its protein product is CASSLTPNSPLHF.

The chain recombines TRBV7-8 with TRBJ1-3, with D hard to call. There are 16 residues in the CDR3. With 2 bases removed from V and 5 bases from J, the gap between germline ends came to 16 bases. Germline CDR1 SGHVS, CDR2 FQNEAQ. This CDR3 is CASSLLGPQIRNTIYF. Here the CDR3 DNA reads TGTGCCAGCAGCTTATTAGGGCCCCAGATAAGAAACACCATATATTTT.

J is TRBJ1-1 and V is TRBV5-1; unclear D gene. CDR3 length: 13 amino acids. Looked up from germline, CDR1 is SGHRS and CDR2 is YFSETQ. Trimming left V 6 bases short and J 0 bases short, with 9 bases between. The CDR3 DNA sequence: TGCGCCAGCAAAACGGGGATGAACACTGAAGCTTTCTTT. Its translation is CASKTGMNTEAFF.

The CDR3 region is CASSSDRFNTEAFF. For the CDR3, the DNA is TGTGCCAGCAGCTCGGACAGGTTTAACACTGAAGCTTTCTTT. V and J are TRBV11-3 and TRBJ1-1; 7 positions match TRBD1. This CDR3 has 14 residues. Trimming at V came to 4 bases and at J to 2 bases, leaving 4 bases not matched to a gene. Germline CDR1 reads SGHNT; CDR2 reads YENEEA.

J is TRBJ2-7 and V is TRBV5-1, with D tentatively TRBD1 (6 bases). The CDR3 loop spans 15 amino acids. V lost 2 bases, J lost 5 bases, and 17 bases lay in between. Germline V gives CDR1 SGHRS, CDR2 YFSETQ. This chain's CDR3 is CASSFATGQSDEQYF. In DNA form, the CDR3 reads TGCGCCAGCAGCTTCGCGACAGGCCAATCCGACGAGCAGTACTTC.

The chain is built from TRBV2 and TRBJ2-3, with D unresolved. Deletions cut 8 bases from V and 0 bases from J, with 9 bases between. This CDR3 contains 13 residues. CDR1 and CDR2 from the germline V gene are SNHLY and FYNNEI. CDR3 nucleotide sequence: TGTGCCAGCTCGATAGGGAGCACAGATACGCAGTATTTT. Its protein is CASSIGSTDTQYF.